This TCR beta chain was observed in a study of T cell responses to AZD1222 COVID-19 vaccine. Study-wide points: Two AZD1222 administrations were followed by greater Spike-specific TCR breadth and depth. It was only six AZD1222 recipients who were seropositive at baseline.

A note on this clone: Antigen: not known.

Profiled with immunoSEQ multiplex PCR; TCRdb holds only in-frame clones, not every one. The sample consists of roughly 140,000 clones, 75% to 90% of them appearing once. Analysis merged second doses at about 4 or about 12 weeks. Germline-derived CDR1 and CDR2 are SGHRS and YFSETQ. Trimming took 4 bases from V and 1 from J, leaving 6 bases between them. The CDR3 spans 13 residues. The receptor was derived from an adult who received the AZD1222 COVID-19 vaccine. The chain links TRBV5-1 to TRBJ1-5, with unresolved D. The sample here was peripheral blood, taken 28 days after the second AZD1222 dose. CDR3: CASSTDSNQPQHF. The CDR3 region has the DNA TGCGCCAGCAGCACCGACAGCAATCAGCCCCAGCATTTT.